One sample yielded the 22 T cell receptor beta chains listed below, sequenced in a study of blood T cell repertoires in COVID-19. Measured with immunoSEQ multiplex PCR; TCRdb has only the in-frame clones, and not every one. The repertoire holds 100,000 to 150,000 clones, with approximately 86% as singletons. The sequencing input was PBMCs or T cells enriched from blood (not recorded which). Every receptor here comes from a woman aged 50 to 65 who had recovered from COVID-19.

The chain is built from TRBV27 and TRBJ2-7, with TRBD1 identical over 9 bases. Looked up from germline, CDR1 is MNHEY and CDR2 is SMNVEV (reference sequence). The V segment lost 8 bases and the J segment 2 bases; nucleotides outside the gene matches: 4. The CDR3 has 13 amino acids. CDR3 in DNA: TGTGCCAGCGGACAGGGGCCTACCTACGAGCAGTACTTC. This sequence encodes CASGQGPTYEQYF.

The chain combines TRBV19 with TRBJ2-1; D might be TRBD2 (5 bases). The V gene's germline CDR1 is LNHDA and CDR2 SQIVND (reference sequence). Trimming stripped 3 bases from V and 0 bases from J, with 6 bases between. This CDR3 is built from 14 residues. The CDR3 sequence is CASSMTISYNEQFF. CDR3 sequence (DNA): TGTGCCAGTAGTATGACTATCTCCTACAATGAGCAGTTCTTC. Variable domain in full (rest from reference TRBV19 and TRBJ2-1): DGGITQSPKYLFRKEGQNVTLSCEQNLNHDAMYWYRQDPGQGLRLIYYSQIVNDFQKGDIAEGYSVSREKKESFPLTVTSAQKNPTAFYLCASSMTISYNEQFFGPGTRLTVL.

This chain joins TRBV2 and TRBJ1-1, with 9 bases identical to TRBD1. Germline V gene sequence: CDR1 SNHLY, CDR2 FYNNEI. The CDR3 extends over 13 amino acids. V lost 8 bases, J lost 4 bases, and 5 bases stayed unmatched. The CDR3 here is CASGTGFATEAFF. The CDR3 nucleotides are TGTGCCAGCGGGACAGGGTTTGCCACTGAAGCTTTCTTT.

This chain links TRBV19 with TRBJ1-5, with D tentatively TRBD1 (6 bases). The germline V gene encodes CDR1 LNHDA and CDR2 SQIVND (reference sequence). The CDR3 has 15 amino acids. The V and J ends lost 7 bases and 3 bases respectively, with 16 bases between them. The CDR3 sequence: CASTVGGGANQPQHF. CDR3 bases: TGTGCCAGTACCGTGGGAGGGGGGGCCAATCAGCCCCAGCATTTT.

The gene calls are TRBV6-5 and TRBJ1-6; TRBD1 agrees at 8 bases. This CDR3 contains 15 residues. Trimming cost V 7 bases and J 7 bases; bases outside gene matches: 9. Germline V gives CDR1 MNHEY, CDR2 SVGAGI. CDR3 residues: CASTKTGVRNSPLHF. CDR3 nucleotides: TGTGCCAGCACCAAGACAGGGGTTCGGAATTCACCCCTCCACTTT.

J is TRBJ2-2 and V is TRBV7-8; no firm D call. The germline V gene encodes CDR1 SGHVS and CDR2 FQNEAQ. CDR3 length: 16 amino acids. Trimming left V 5 bases short and J 0 bases short, with 13 bases between. As DNA, the CDR3 is TGTGCCAGCAGCCCGAACACGCTGGCGAACACCGGGGAGCTGTTTTTT. Translating gives CASSPNTLANTGELFF.

The V and J genes are TRBV19 and TRBJ1-1; 7 nucleotides align to TRBD1. CDR3 length: 13 residues. Germline CDR1 reads LNHDA; CDR2 reads SQIVND (reference sequence). The ends lost 10 bases at V and 3 bases at J; junction bases unmatched: 8. CDR3 nucleotide sequence: TGTGCCACGAAAGACAGGGCTGACACTGAAGCTTTCTTT. Amino acids: CATKDRADTEAFF.

The chain joins TRBV4-3 to TRBJ1-5, with 8 bases matching TRBD1. V trimming: 0 bases; J trimming: 2 bases; junction bases outside the gene matches: 6. The CDR3 totals 17 residues. Germline V lookup: CDR1 LGHNA, CDR2 YSLEER. CDR3 protein: CASSQEAGQGGNQPQHF. The CDR3 DNA reads as TGCGCCAGCAGCCAAGAGGCCGGACAGGGAGGCAATCAGCCCCAGCATTTT.

The chain recombines TRBV27 with TRBJ2-7; D perhaps matches TRBD2 (6 bases). Germline V CDR1 and CDR2: MNHEY, SMNVEV (reference sequence). The length of the CDR3 is 15 residues. V was cut by 0 bases and J by 3 bases, with 12 bases left in between. The CDR3 DNA reads TGTGCCAGCAGTTTATCGGTGGAGGGGATCTACGAGCAGTACTTC. Its protein is CASSLSVEGIYEQYF.

The sample holds a few counts of this clone. The CDR3 nucleotides read TGTGCCGGGCGGGACTCTACAAACTATGGCTACACCTTC. Its translation: CAGRDSTNYGYTF. The chain links TRBV19 to TRBJ1-2, with D possibly matching TRBD1 (5 bases). Germline values: CDR1 LNHDA, CDR2 SQIVND (reference sequence). V lost 11 bases, J lost 2 bases, and 15 bases lay in between. The CDR3 sequence is 13 residues long.

This clone was counted between two and nine times. The same CDR3 is also encoded by other DNA sequences in this sample. The V gene is TRBV5-6, the J gene TRBJ1-2; 8 positions agree with TRBD1. The CDR3 sequence is 12 residues long. Germline V gene data show CDR1 as SGHDT and CDR2 as YYEEEE. Trimming removed 4 bases from V and 5 bases from J; junction bases left unmatched: 1. The CDR3 region is CASSRTGYGYTF. Here the CDR3 DNA reads TGTGCCAGCAGCCGGACAGGGTATGGCTACACCTTC.

This chain links TRBV3-1 (or the pseudogene TRBV3-2) with TRBJ1-3, with 8 bases fitting TRBD1. Germline CDR1 is LGHDT and CDR2 is YNNKEL (reference sequence). After removal of 6 bases from V and 4 bases from J, the junction contained 2 bases not matched to a gene. The CDR3 length is 13 residues. The CDR3 reads CASRQGGGNTIYF. CDR3 coding DNA: TGTGCCAGCAGACAGGGGGGAGGAAACACCATATATTTT.

V is TRBV7-9 and J is TRBJ2-7, with 9 bases that match TRBD2. CDR1 is SEHNR, CDR2 FQNEAQ, per germline (reference sequence). This CDR3 spans 16 amino acids. With 0 bases clipped from V and 7 bases from J, the junction kept 10 bases outside the gene matches. This CDR3 reads CASSLALPSGVREQYF. CDR3 bases: TGTGCCAGCAGCTTAGCGTTGCCTAGCGGGGTACGTGAGCAGTACTTC.

This sequence joins TRBV27 and TRBJ1-1, with TRBD1 matching 9 bases. With V trimmed by 5 bases and J by 3 bases, 4 bases remained unmatched. Germline lookup yields CDR1 MNHEY and CDR2 SMNVEV (reference sequence). CDR3 length equals 14 residues. The CDR3 sequence: CASSPGQGYTEAFF. Written as DNA, the CDR3 is TGTGCCAGCAGTCCGGGACAGGGTTACACTGAAGCTTTCTTT.

The chain carries TRBV6-5 and TRBJ1-1; the match to TRBD1 covers 9 bases. The germline CDR1 and CDR2 sequences are MNHEY and SVGAGI. This CDR3 has 14 residues. V dropped 5 bases and J dropped 3; count of bases not matched to a gene: 4. The CDR3 DNA reads as TGTGCCAGCAGTAGCCGACAGGGGGACACTGAAGCTTTCTTT. It specifies CASSSRQGDTEAFF.

The rearrangement joins TRBV9 to TRBJ2-3, with 7 bases lining up with TRBD2. CDR1 is SGDLS and CDR2 is YYNGEE in the germline V gene. This CDR3 region has 19 residues. Unmatched junction bases numbered 15, after V lost 0 bases and J lost 2 bases. The CDR3 sequence is CASSVGSVLAGEITDTQYF. The CDR3 DNA is TGTGCCAGCAGCGTAGGATCCGTTCTGGCGGGGGAAATCACAGATACGCAGTATTTT.

The rearrangement links TRBV19 to TRBJ1-5; 7 bases match TRBD1. The CDR3 contains 14 residues. J gave up 7 bases and V 6 bases, and 9 bases lay outside the gene matches. The germline gives CDR1 LNHDA, CDR2 SQIVND (reference sequence). The CDR3 region has the DNA TGTGCCAGTAGGACCACAGGGGCTCGACAGCCCCAGCATTTT. The encoded protein is CASRTTGARQPQHF.

The CDR3 protein is CASSHSRGGGSPLHF. CDR3 nucleotide sequence: TGTGCCAGCAGCCATTCCCGGGGCGGGGGTTCACCCCTCCACTTT. The J gene is TRBJ1-6, the V gene TRBV3-1 (or the pseudogene TRBV3-2), with a weak D call TRBD1 (5 bases). Germline values: CDR1 LGHDT, CDR2 YNNKEL (reference sequence). V was shortened by 3 bases and J by 9 bases, with 15 bases between the two germline ends. This CDR3 region has 15 residues.

This clone was observed a single time. The CDR3 DNA reads as TGTGCCATCAGGGGGGGCACCGGGGAGCTGTTTTTT. Protein product: CAIRGGTGELFF. The chain combines TRBV10-3 with TRBJ2-2, with a tentative D call TRBD2 (6 bases). V shed 6 bases and J shed 4 bases, with 6 bases lying between them. Germline values: CDR1 ENHRY, CDR2 SYGVKD. This CDR3 is 12 amino acids long.

This clone was seen only once. The gene calls are TRBV5-4 and TRBJ1-1; D possibly corresponds to TRBD1 (5 bases). The CDR3 runs 15 residues. Germline V gene sequence: CDR1 SGHNT, CDR2 YYREEE (reference sequence). Between the trimmed V and J ends, which lost 0 bases and 1 base, there was a span of 10 bases. CDR3 DNA: TGTGCCAGCAGCTTGGATTCGGGGGGGAACACTGAAGCTTTCTTT. Protein product: CASSLDSGGNTEAFF.

The chain is built from TRBV11-3 and TRBJ1-2; 9 nucleotides match TRBD1. Germline V gives CDR1 SGHNT, CDR2 YENEEA. This CDR3 spans 14 amino acids. Trimming took 2 bases from V and 5 from J; bases not matched to a gene: 3. The CDR3 sequence is CASSLQDRGYGYTF. DNA of the CDR3: TGTGCCAGCAGCTTACAGGACAGGGGATATGGCTACACCTTC.

The V and J genes are TRBV5-6 and TRBJ2-3, with a possible D match to TRBD2 (5 bases). Germline CDR1 reads SGHDT; CDR2 reads YYEEEE. This CDR3 region has 15 residues. V was shortened by 1 base and J by 1 base, with 10 bases between the two germline ends. As DNA, the CDR3 is TGTGCCAGCAGCTTGATGGCCGGGGGCACAGATACGCAGTATTTT. Residues: CASSLMAGGTDTQYF. Using reference TRBV5-6 and TRBJ2-3 for the parts outside the CDR3, the full variable domain is DAGVTQSPTHLIKTRGQQVTLRCSPKSGHDTVSWYQQALGQGPQFIFQYYEEEERQRGNFPDRFSGHQFPNYSSELNVNALLLGDSALYLCASSLMAGGTDTQYFGPGTRLTVL.